This T cell receptor beta chain was observed in a study of cytomegalovirus exposure and HLA in healthy donors. Study results and caveats: In a later analysis, TCR association rates varied by HLA locus: DRB1 most, HLA-C fewest. The study assumed roughly uniform donor sequencing depth for presence/absence analyses.

Remarks on this clone: The antigen is not known.

Unmatched junction bases numbered 11, after V lost 4 bases and J lost 2 bases. The CDR3 extends over 18 amino acids. Germline V gene data show CDR1 as KGHSY and CDR2 as FQNENV. The PCR contained 60 Vbeta and 13 Jbeta primers. Clones were sequenced by immunoSEQ multiplex PCR, and TCRdb holds only the in-frame ones, with some missing. Here the sample spans 150,000 to 200,000 clones, about 76% being singletons. This TCR was recovered from a woman aged 50 to 65 in good health and CMV-seronegative. The chain links TRBV16 to TRBJ2-6, with 7 bases fitting TRBD1. The specimen was PBMCs. CDR3 nucleotides: TGTGCCAGCAGCCCGGTTGGATTAACAGGGGCTGGGGCCAACGTCCTGACTTTC. Translated, it gives CASSPVGLTGAGANVLTF. The complete variable domain, with remaining parts taken from reference TRBV16 and TRBJ2-6, reads GEEVAQTPKHLVRGEGQKAKLYCAPIKGHSYVFWYQQVLKNEFKFLISFQNENVFDETGMPKERFSAKCLPNSPCSLEIQATKLEDSAVYFCASSPVGLTGAGANVLTFGAGSRLTVL.